The 31 T cell receptor beta chains given below trace back to one sample, sequenced in a study of regulatory T cells in long-lasting Graves disease. Stated time point: persistent/refractory GD, antithyroid drugs over 5 years with positive TRAb. PBMC RNA was the source of the TCR library. For TCR beta, libraries came from iRepertoire HTBI primers and Arm-PCR of CDR3 regions. TCRdb itself ran the multiplex PCR reads through MiXCR, one entry per CDR3 protein. The sample has over 650,000 distinct CDR3 sequences, 25% to 35% seen once; the top ten hold around 42%. Specimen: peripheral blood mononuclear cells (PBMCs), collected when the disease was refractory, from a patient treated with antithyroid drugs. These TCRs come from a female donor with Graves disease.

V usage is TRBV20-1 and J usage is TRBJ1-5; possibly TRBD1 for D (5 bases). V lost 5 bases, J lost 2 bases, and 13 bases lay in between. Germline CDR1 and CDR2: DFQATT and SNEGSKA (reference sequence). This CDR3 is built from 14 residues. The CDR3 region is CSAGQGRGNQPQHF. CDR3 nucleotide sequence: TGCAGTGCTGGTCAGGGCCGGGGCAATCAGCCCCAGCATTTT.

The genes are TRBV6-1 and TRBJ1-5; D is possibly TRBD1 (6 bases). The CDR3 contains 14 residues. Looked up from germline, CDR1 is MNHNS and CDR2 is SASEGT. The ends were cut back, 7 bases at V and 3 bases at J, with 13 bases in the middle. The CDR3 bases are TGTGCCAGCAATAATCGACAGGCCAATCAGCCCCAGCATTTT. The encoded protein is CASNNRQANQPQHF.

In nucleotides, the CDR3 is TGTGCCAGCAGCCGAACCCGTACGGGTAACTATGGCTACACCTTC. It translates to CASSRTRTGNYGYTF. This chain uses TRBV5-8 with TRBJ1-2; no clear D gene. Germline V gives CDR1 SGHTS, CDR2 YDEGEE. CDR3 length equals 15 residues. The V end was cut by 4 bases, the J end by 1 base, with 14 bases between.

This clonotype was counted ten times or more. The chain has TRBV11-2 and TRBJ1-1; D gene ambiguous. The V end lost 0 bases, the J end lost 0 bases, and 11 bases lay between the germline ends. Germline CDR1 is SGHAT and CDR2 is FQNNGV. This CDR3 comprises 16 residues. The DNA of the CDR3 is TGTGCCAGCAGCTTAGATTTGGGGTTGGTGAACACTGAAGCTTTCTTT. This encodes CASSLDLGLVNTEAFF.

In its sample, this clonotype was seen a few times. This chain uses TRBV5-1 with TRBJ2-1; possible D gene TRBD1, 5 bases. Germline V CDR1 and CDR2: SGHRS, YFSETQ. This CDR3 has 14 amino acids. V dropped 2 bases and J dropped 1 base, with 7 bases sitting between them. CDR3 sequence (DNA): TGCGCCAGCAGCTTCAGGGATTCCTACAATGAGCAGTTCTTC. Translation gives CASSFRDSYNEQFF. Complete variable domain (other parts from reference TRBV5-1 and TRBJ2-1): KAGVTQTPRYLIKTRGQQVTLSCSPISGHRSVSWYQQTPGQGLQFLFEYFSETQRNKGNFPGRFSGRQFSNSRSEMNVSTLELGDSALYLCASSFRDSYNEQFFGPGTRLTVL.

This clonotype occurred a few times. The V and J genes are TRBV12-3 or TRBV12-4 and TRBJ2-3; a weak D match, TRBD1 (6 bases). Between the trimmed V and J ends, which lost 6 bases and 1 base, there was a span of 11 bases. This CDR3 region has 14 residues. CDR3: CASSVRTGTDTQYF. CDR3 nucleotides: TGTGCCAGCAGCGTAAGGACAGGCACAGATACGCAGTATTTT.

The chain carries TRBV6-1 and TRBJ2-7, with 7 bases fitting TRBD1. Germline-derived CDR1 and CDR2 are MNHNS and SASEGT. With V trimmed by 4 bases and J by 2 bases, 5 bases remained unmatched. CDR3 length: 14 residues. The CDR3 nucleotides read TGTGCCAGCAGTGGGGACAGCTACACCTACGAGCAGTACTTC. Its translation is CASSGDSYTYEQYF.

The chain employs TRBV20-1 and TRBJ1-2; no reliable D call. The CDR3 consists of 12 residues. Germline values: CDR1 DFQATT, CDR2 SNEGSKA (reference sequence). Trimming removed 8 bases at V and 9 bases at J, with 19 bases between. The CDR3 coding sequence is TGCAGTCTCGCCGACAATCAGGAAAGCTACACCTTC. Amino acids: CSLADNQESYTF.

This clonotype occurred many times. The chain is built from TRBV3-1 and TRBJ1-6; TRBD1 agrees at 9 bases. The CDR3 has 16 residues. The germline V gene encodes CDR1 LGHDT and CDR2 YNNKEL (reference sequence). After removal of 2 bases from V and 7 bases from J, the junction contained 6 bases not matched to a gene. The CDR3 DNA reads TGTGCCAGCAGCCAATACACGACAGGGGGAAATTCACCCCTCCACTTT. Translating it yields CASSQYTTGGNSPLHF.

At least ten counts were recorded for this clonotype. The rearrangement joins TRBV7-2 to TRBJ2-2; D uncertain. The V end was cut by 1 base, the J end by 3 bases, with 6 bases between. The length of the CDR3 is 14 residues. Germline lookup yields CDR1 SGHTA and CDR2 FQGNSA. The CDR3 nucleotides read TGTGCCAGCAGCTTAGTGGGTCACACCGGGGAGCTGTTTTTT. It encodes CASSLVGHTGELFF.

The chain combines TRBV28 with TRBJ1-2; D is unresolved. The CDR3 contains 15 residues. The V gene's germline CDR1 is MDHEN and CDR2 SYDVKM. The V end was cut by 6 bases, the J end by 5 bases, with 19 bases between. The CDR3 sequence: CASSPPVPGSYGYTF. CDR3 bases: TGTGCCAGCAGCCCCCCTGTCCCCGGTTCGTATGGCTACACCTTC.

This clonotype was observed a few times. The chain recombines TRBV25-1 with TRBJ1-2; D might be TRBD1 (6 bases). The V end was cut by 5 bases, the J end by 6 bases, with 16 bases between. CDR1 MGHDK and CDR2 SYGVNS come from the germline V gene. The CDR3 extends over 14 amino acids. The CDR3 spells CASSPQGGSHGYTF. CDR3 in DNA: TGTGCCAGCAGTCCTCAAGGGGGTAGCCATGGCTACACCTTC.

The chain links TRBV6-2 or TRBV6-3 to TRBJ1-1; D is unresolved. Trimming took off 8 bases at V and 4 bases at J, with 20 bases between the two ends. CDR1 is MNHEY and CDR2 is SVGEGT in the germline V gene. The CDR3 consists of 15 residues. The CDR3 here is CASVPFSRVGTEAFF. The CDR3 DNA reads as TGTGCCAGCGTACCATTCTCTCGGGTGGGCACTGAAGCTTTCTTT.

This clonotype was picked up a small number of times. The chain carries TRBV7-2 and TRBJ2-5; 7 nucleotides line up with TRBD2. Germline-derived CDR1 and CDR2 are SGHTA and FQGNSA. CDR3 length equals 16 residues. After removal of 2 bases from V and 5 bases from J, the junction contained 11 bases not matched to a gene. In nucleotides, the CDR3 is TGTGCCAGCAGCTTAAATCCTAGCGGAGGGCCTGAGACCCAGTACTTC. Encoded protein: CASSLNPSGGPETQYF.

There are a few counts of this clonotype. The chain employs TRBV3-1 and TRBJ2-7, with 12 bases matching TRBD2. V shed 3 bases, J shed 0 bases, and the junction held 3 bases outside the gene matches. The CDR3 consists of 16 residues. Germline loops: CDR1 LGHDT, CDR2 YNNKEL (reference sequence). CDR3 region: CASSQSTSGSSYEQYF. CDR3 in DNA: TGTGCCAGCAGCCAGTCGACTAGCGGGAGCTCCTACGAGCAGTACTTC.

The chain carries TRBV7-2 and TRBJ1-2, with D unresolved. CDR1 is SGHTA and CDR2 is FQGNSA in the germline V gene. The CDR3 length is 14 residues. Trimming removed 2 bases at V and 5 bases at J, with 12 bases between. For the CDR3, the DNA is TGTGCCAGCAGCTTATTGGTACAGAAGTATGGCTACACCTTC. Translating it yields CASSLLVQKYGYTF.

The CDR3 is CASSTGLASYEQYF. The CDR3 region has the DNA TGCGCCAGCAGCACGGGACTAGCCTCCTACGAGCAGTACTTC. This chain joins TRBV5-1 and TRBJ2-7; 9 nucleotides agree with TRBD2. Germline assignment: CDR1 SGHRS and CDR2 YFSETQ. The V and J ends lost 4 bases and 0 bases, in that order; junction bases with no gene match: 2. The length of the CDR3 is 14 residues.

Concerning this clonotype: This CDR3 is missing its conserved last phenylalanine or tryptophan, likely due to a read error. The chain recombines TRBV18 with TRBJ1-1; D is uncertain. This CDR3 has 13 amino acids. CDR1 is KGHSH and CDR2 is LQKENI in the germline V gene. V was cut by 2 bases and J by 1 base, with 5 bases left in between. The CDR3 region has the DNA TGTGCCAGCTCACCAGTACGGAACACTGAAGCTTTCCTT. This encodes CASSPVRNTEAFL.

The V call is TRBV12-5, the J call TRBJ1-2; D call uncertain. V was cut by 1 base and J by 4 bases, with 1 base left in between. This CDR3 region has 11 residues. Germline CDR1 and CDR2: LGHNT and FRNRAP. CDR3 sequence reads: CASGLAYGYTF. The CDR3 DNA reads as TGTGCTAGTGGTTTGGCCTATGGCTACACCTTC.

The chain couples TRBV10-3 to TRBJ1-2; D might be TRBD1 (6 bases). CDR3 length: 14 residues. Trimming stripped 7 bases from V and 8 bases from J, with 20 bases between. The germline V gene encodes CDR1 ENHRY and CDR2 SYGVKD. The CDR3 is CAITRIGGEEGYTF. Written as DNA, the CDR3 is TGTGCCATCACCCGCATAGGGGGAGAGGAGGGCTACACCTTC.

The V gene is TRBV12-3 or TRBV12-4, the J gene TRBJ1-5, with TRBD1 identical over 8 bases. V dropped 10 bases and J dropped 9; count of bases not matched to a gene: 14. CDR3 length: 14 amino acids. The CDR3 loop reads CATRDGQGTRPQHF. In nucleotides, the CDR3 is TGTGCCACTCGGGACGGACAGGGCACGAGGCCCCAGCATTTT.

A few counts support this clonotype. The rearrangement joins TRBV5-1 to TRBJ2-2, with TRBD2 identical over 8 bases. CDR1 and CDR2 (germline): SGHRS, YFSETQ. CDR3 length: 15 amino acids. Unmatched junction bases numbered 1, after V lost 3 bases and J lost 0 bases. For the CDR3, the DNA is TGCGCCAGCAGCTCGGGAGGGTCGAACACCGGGGAGCTGTTTTTT. Translation: CASSSGGSNTGELFF.

The chain has TRBV12-3 or TRBV12-4 and TRBJ1-6; D gene ambiguous. V lost 8 bases, J lost 5 bases, and 13 bases lay in between. The length of the CDR3 is 14 residues. CDR3 residues: CASQTSWNNSPLHF. DNA of the CDR3: TGTGCCAGCCAAACCAGTTGGAATAATTCACCCCTCCACTTT.

The V call is TRBV29-1, the J call TRBJ2-5; D perhaps matches TRBD2 (6 bases). The CDR3 sequence is 12 residues long. Trimming shortened V by 7 bases and J by 1 base, and 10 bases separated the two germline ends. The germline CDR1 and CDR2 sequences are SQVTM and ANQGSEA. CDR3 in amino acids: CSARDFQETQYF. CDR3 sequence (DNA): TGCAGCGCCCGGGACTTCCAAGAGACCCAGTACTTC.

The rearrangement uses TRBV20-1 and TRBJ1-1; no definite D call. This CDR3 has 14 amino acids. Trimming pared 0 bases from V and 4 bases from J, leaving 12 bases between. Germline assignment: CDR1 DFQATT and CDR2 SNEGSKA (reference sequence). The CDR3 nucleotides are TGCAGTGCTAGAGATCCGAGGTTCACCACTGAAGCTTTCTTT. Translating it yields CSARDPRFTTEAFF.

This clonotype was seen just once. The chain couples TRBV6-5 to TRBJ1-1; D is uncertain. Trimming left V 0 bases short and J 0 bases short, with 8 bases between. The CDR3 contains 15 residues. The germline gives CDR1 MNHEY, CDR2 SVGAGI. Written as DNA, the CDR3 is TGTGCCAGCAGTTACTCGATAAGTTTGAACACTGAAGCTTTCTTT. As protein: CASSYSISLNTEAFF.

The J gene is TRBJ2-2, the V gene TRBV19; TRBD2 matches at 7 bases. Germline V lookup: CDR1 LNHDA, CDR2 SQIVND (reference sequence). V lost 7 bases and J lost 6; bases outside the gene matches: 5. The CDR3 has 13 residues. CDR3 in DNA: TGTGCCAGTATTCTGGGAGGGTCCGGGGAGCTGTTTTTT. Protein product: CASILGGSGELFF.

This clonotype turned up a few times. V gene TRBV3-1 combines with J gene TRBJ2-7; D may be TRBD2 (7 bases). V lost 5 bases and J lost 3, with 20 bases in between. This CDR3 has 16 amino acids. CDR1 is LGHDT and CDR2 is YNNKEL in the germline V gene (reference sequence). The CDR3 nucleotides are TGTGCCAGCAGCACCTCGGGGGCTAGCGGAAACTACGAGCAGTACTTC. It codes for CASSTSGASGNYEQYF.

This clonotype was observed a handful of times. J is TRBJ1-4 and V is TRBV11-2; 10 bases agree with TRBD1. The CDR3 extends over 15 amino acids. CDR1 is SGHAT and CDR2 is FQNNGV in the germline V gene. The J segment lost 5 bases and the V segment lost 1 base, leaving 1 base of the junction unmatched. This chain's CDR3 is CASSLGTGGNEKLFF. In nucleotides, the CDR3 is TGTGCCAGCAGCTTAGGGACAGGGGGAAATGAAAAACTGTTTTTT.

Only a few counts were recorded for this clonotype. The chain has TRBV3-1 and TRBJ1-4; D ambiguous. This CDR3 comprises 15 residues. Germline V CDR1 and CDR2: LGHDT, YNNKEL (reference sequence). Trimming left V 8 bases short and J 1 base short, with 14 bases between. CDR3 bases: TGTGCCAGCCAGGCAGCGACCAGAACTAATGAAAAACTGTTTTTT. Its translation: CASQAATRTNEKLFF.

This clonotype occurred many times. The V and J genes are TRBV12-3 or TRBV12-4 and TRBJ2-1, with D maybe TRBD2 (5 bases). Trimming shortened V by 6 bases and J by 4 bases, and 10 bases separated the two germline ends. The CDR3 spans 13 residues. CDR3 sequence: CASRSGLYNEQFF. CDR3 DNA sequence: TGTGCCAGCAGATCCGGACTTTACAATGAGCAGTTCTTC.